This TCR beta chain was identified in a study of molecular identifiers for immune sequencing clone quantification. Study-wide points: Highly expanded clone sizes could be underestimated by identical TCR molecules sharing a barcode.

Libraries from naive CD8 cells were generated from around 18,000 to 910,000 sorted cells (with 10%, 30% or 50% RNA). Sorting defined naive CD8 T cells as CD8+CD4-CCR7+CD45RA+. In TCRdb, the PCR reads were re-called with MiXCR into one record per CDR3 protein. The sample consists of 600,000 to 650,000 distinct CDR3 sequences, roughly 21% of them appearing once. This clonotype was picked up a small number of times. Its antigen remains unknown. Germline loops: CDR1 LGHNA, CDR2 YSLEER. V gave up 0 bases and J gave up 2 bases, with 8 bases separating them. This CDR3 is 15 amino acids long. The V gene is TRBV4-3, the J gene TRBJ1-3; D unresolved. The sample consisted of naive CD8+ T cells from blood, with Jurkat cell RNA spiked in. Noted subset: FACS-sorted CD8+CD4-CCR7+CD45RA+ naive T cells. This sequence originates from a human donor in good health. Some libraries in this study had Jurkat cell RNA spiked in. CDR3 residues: CASSQDIGPGNTIYF. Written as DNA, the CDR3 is TGCGCCAGCAGCCAAGACATCGGGCCTGGAAACACCATATATTTT.